The 28 T cell receptor beta chains given below trace back to one sample, sequenced in a study of cytomegalovirus exposure and HLA in healthy donors. The PCR contained 60 Vbeta and 13 Jbeta primers. The table came from immunoSEQ multiplex PCR; TCRdb's copy has only in-frame clones and leaves some out. Here the sample spans 200,000 or so clones, roughly 81% being singletons. Sequenced sample: PBMCs. Source of these receptors: a woman under 40 in good health and CMV-seropositive.

The chain uses TRBV5-1 and TRBJ2-5, with D perhaps TRBD2 (6 bases). The CDR3 extends over 13 amino acids. V lost 4 bases and J 3 bases, leaving 10 bases between the germline ends. The germline CDR1 and CDR2 sequences are SGHRS and YFSETQ. The CDR3 protein is CASSRWGEETQYF. In DNA, the CDR3 is TGCGCCAGCAGCAGGTGGGGGGAAGAGACCCAGTACTTC.

This clone was counted a few times. The CDR3 nucleotides read TGTGCCAGCAGCAAATGGGACGGGGAGGGTAGCAATCAGCCCCAGCATTTT. Its translation is CASSKWDGEGSNQPQHF. This chain connects TRBV28 to TRBJ1-5; D possibly corresponds to TRBD1 (5 bases). This CDR3 has 17 residues. The germline V gene encodes CDR1 MDHEN and CDR2 SYDVKM. V was trimmed by 6 bases and J by 0 bases, leaving 18 bases between them.

The V gene is TRBV18, the J gene TRBJ2-5; D unresolved. The CDR3 is 15 amino acids. Germline CDR1 is KGHSH and CDR2 is LQKENI. The V end was cut by 1 base, the J end by 3 bases, with 12 bases between. As DNA, the CDR3 is TGTGCCAGCTCACCACGCCTAGGCCAAGAAGAGACCCAGTACTTC. Protein: CASSPRLGQEETQYF.

This clone was observed a handful of times. The rearrangement uses TRBV19 and TRBJ1-2; 8 nucleotides align to TRBD1. The CDR3 consists of 11 residues. The V gene end was trimmed by 11 bases and the J gene end by 8 bases; junction bases not matched to a gene: 7. From germline, CDR1 is LNHDA and CDR2 SQIVND (reference sequence). DNA of the CDR3: TGTGCCGTCGACAGGGGCGACGGCTACACCTTC. Amino acid sequence: CAVDRGDGYTF.

This clone was seen more than once but under ten times. The rearrangement joins TRBV6-6 to TRBJ1-6, with 7 nucleotides matching TRBD1. Germline CDR1 and CDR2: MNHNY and SVGAGI (reference sequence). The CDR3 totals 14 residues. V shed 11 bases, J shed 5 bases, and the junction held 9 bases outside the gene matches. The CDR3 is CASKSTGDNSPLHF. CDR3 coding DNA: TGTGCCTCCAAGAGTACAGGGGATAATTCACCCCTCCACTTT.

The V and J genes are TRBV18 and TRBJ2-1; 13 nucleotides line up with TRBD2. CDR3 size: 17 residues. CDR1 and CDR2 (germline): KGHSH, LQKENI. J gave up 1 base and V 1 base, and 1 base lay outside the gene matches. In DNA form, the CDR3 reads TGTGCCAGCTCACCACGACTAGCGGGAGGATCCTACAATGAGCAGTTCTTC. Its protein product is CASSPRLAGGSYNEQFF.

This chain uses TRBV30 with TRBJ2-1, with a weak D call TRBD2 (5 bases). V was pared by 2 bases and J by 4 bases, with 15 bases between. The CDR3 runs to 15 residues. Per the germline V gene, CDR1 is GTSNPN and CDR2 is SVGIG (reference sequence). In nucleotides, the CDR3 is TGTGCCTGGAGTAGAGGGAGCGGAATTTACAATGAGCAGTTCTTC. The encoded protein is CAWSRGSGIYNEQFF. Using reference TRBV30 and TRBJ2-1 for the parts outside the CDR3, the full variable domain is SQTIHQWPATLVQPVGSPLSLECTVEGTSNPNLYWYRQAAGRGLQLLFYSVGIGQISSEVPQNLSASRPQDRQFILSSKKLLLSDSGFYLCAWSRGSGIYNEQFFGPGTRLTVL.

The gene calls are TRBV5-1 and TRBJ2-1; 7 bases are a match to TRBD2. Germline lookup yields CDR1 SGHRS and CDR2 YFSETQ. V was clipped by 3 bases and J by 5 bases; unmatched bases: 11. The CDR3 contains 16 residues. In nucleotides, the CDR3 is TGCGCCAGCAGCTACAGCCTTCCTAGCGGTAACAATGAGCAGTTCTTC. Translation: CASSYSLPSGNNEQFF.

The V gene is TRBV7-9, the J gene TRBJ2-5; 7 bases are a match to TRBD1. The ends lost 5 bases at V and 1 base at J; junction bases unmatched: 7. This CDR3 has 15 residues. Germline V gives CDR1 SEHNR, CDR2 FQNEAQ (reference sequence). The CDR3 nucleotides read TGTGCCAGCAGCCAGGGGGACAGAAGCCAAGAGACCCAGTACTTC. Amino acids: CASSQGDRSQETQYF.

This clone was seen a handful of times. The chain couples TRBV18 to TRBJ1-2; TRBD1 aligns across 8 bases. The CDR3 has 15 amino acids. The germline gives CDR1 KGHSH, CDR2 LQKENI. J was trimmed by 7 bases and V by 0 bases; bases with no gene match: 7. The CDR3 DNA follows: TGTGCCAGCTCACCACCATCTGCAGGGGGCCGTGGCTACACCTTC. Its translation is CASSPPSAGGRGYTF.

This clone has just one count. This chain uses TRBV5-4 with TRBJ2-3; TRBD2 matches at 12 bases. This CDR3 is built from 15 residues. Unmatched junction bases numbered 4, after V lost 3 bases and J lost 5 bases. Germline V lookup: CDR1 SGHNT, CDR2 YYREEE (reference sequence). The CDR3 DNA reads as TGTGCCAGCAGCTGGACTAGCGGGACCGGAGATACGCAGTATTTT. It specifies CASSWTSGTGDTQYF.

This clone was seen only once. The CDR3 nucleotides are TGTGCCAGCAGCTTAGGGCGCCTCACTAGCGGGGGGACCCAGTACTTC. This codes for CASSLGRLTSGGTQYF. The chain joins TRBV7-2 to TRBJ2-5; 11 positions agree with TRBD2. Germline CDR1 SGHTA, CDR2 FQGNSA. The CDR3 spans 16 residues. The J segment lost 7 bases and the V segment lost 1 base, leaving 8 bases of the junction unmatched.

The chain has TRBV27 and TRBJ1-1; the D is unclear. Trimming removed 5 bases at V and 4 bases at J, with 20 bases between. The CDR3 is 16 residues long. Germline CDR1 and CDR2: MNHEY and SMNVEV (reference sequence). The DNA for the CDR3 is TGTGCCAGCAGTCCCAACCCCGCGGAACGAAGCACTGAAGCTTTCTTT. Translation: CASSPNPAERSTEAFF.

In this sample, this clone turned up a few times. The gene calls are TRBV9 and TRBJ2-5; 10 nucleotides line up with TRBD2. The length of the CDR3 is 18 residues. The junction had 12 bases not matched to a gene; V was cut back by 0 bases and J by 4 bases. Germline V gene lookup returns CDR1 SGDLS and CDR2 YYNGEE. The CDR3 DNA reads TGTGCCAGCAGCGTAGATCCGATAGCGGGGGGCAGGGGAGAGACCCAGTACTTC. Translating gives CASSVDPIAGGRGETQYF.

This clone was found a few times. This sequence joins TRBV5-6 and TRBJ2-1; the match to TRBD2 covers 8 bases. The germline CDR1 and CDR2 sequences are SGHDT and YYEEEE. V shed 2 bases, J shed 0 bases, and the junction held 1 base outside the gene matches. This CDR3 comprises 15 residues. CDR3 nucleotides: TGTGCCAGCAGCTTCGGGGGGGGCTCCTACAATGAGCAGTTCTTC. Its translation: CASSFGGGSYNEQFF.

This chain uses TRBV29-1 with TRBJ2-7; TRBD1 matches at 7 bases. J gave up 0 bases and V 0 bases, and 2 bases lay outside the gene matches. The germline CDR1 and CDR2 sequences are SQVTM and ANQGSEA. The CDR3 length is 14 residues. CDR3 nucleotides: TGCAGCGTTGAAGAACAGGGGATCTCCTACGAGCAGTACTTC. Amino acids: CSVEEQGISYEQYF.

This chain joins TRBV5-4 and TRBJ2-5, with 12 bases matching TRBD2. The CDR3 runs 16 residues. From germline, CDR1 is SGHNT and CDR2 YYREEE (reference sequence). V shed 3 bases, J shed 5 bases, and the junction held 8 bases outside the gene matches. In DNA, the CDR3 is TGTGCCAGCAGCTCCGCTAGCGGGGGGGCTGGGGAGACCCAGTACTTC. It yields the protein CASSSASGGAGETQYF.

This sequence joins TRBV4-1 and TRBJ2-3; weak D call: TRBD2 (5 bases). The V end lost 3 bases, the J end lost 2 bases, and 15 bases lay between the germline ends. The CDR3 covers 16 residues. CDR1 and CDR2 from the germline V gene are MGHRA and YSYEKL. CDR3 in amino acids: CASSHPIKGLTDTQYF. For the CDR3, the DNA is TGCGCCAGCAGCCACCCCATAAAAGGACTCACAGATACGCAGTATTTT.

The chain recombines TRBV15 with TRBJ1-5, with 7 positions matching TRBD1. CDR1 LNHNV and CDR2 YYDKDF come from the germline V gene (reference sequence). The CDR3 covers 17 residues. After removal of 1 base from V and 0 bases from J, the junction contained 6 bases not matched to a gene. Here the CDR3 DNA reads TGTGCCACCAGCAGAGGGGACAGACTGTATAGCAATCAGCCCCAGCATTTT. It specifies CATSRGDRLYSNQPQHF. The full variable domain, in which reference TRBV15 and TRBJ1-5 provide the parts outside the CDR3, is DAMVIQNPRYQVTQFGKPVTLSCSQTLNHNVMYWYQQKSSQAPKLLFHYYDKDFNNEADTPDNFQSRRPNTSFCFLDIRSPGLGDTAMYLCATSRGDRLYSNQPQHFGDGTRLSIL.

The chain links TRBV29-1 to TRBJ2-7; tentative D call: TRBD1 (5 bases). Between the trimmed V and J ends, which lost 4 bases and 4 bases, there was a span of 17 bases. Germline assignment: CDR1 SQVTM and CDR2 ANQGSEA. This CDR3 contains 14 residues. CDR3 DNA: TGCAGCGTTGTCGTCTTAGGGGCGGCATACGAGCAGTACTTC. It yields the protein CSVVVLGAAYEQYF.

The chain couples TRBV5-4 to TRBJ2-7, with TRBD2 matching 12 bases. Germline V gene lookup returns CDR1 SGHNT and CDR2 YYREEE (reference sequence). The CDR3 contains 15 residues. V was clipped by 0 bases and J by 6 bases; unmatched bases: 4. CDR3 in DNA: TGTGCCAGCAGCTTGGCCACTAGCGGGGGGAGCGAGCAGTACTTC. Protein sequence: CASSLATSGGSEQYF.

V gene TRBV29-1 combines with J gene TRBJ2-7; 10 bases fit TRBD1. Germline lookup yields CDR1 SQVTM and CDR2 ANQGSEA. The CDR3 runs to 15 residues. The V and J ends lost 7 bases and 0 bases, in that order; junction bases with no gene match: 9. For the CDR3, the DNA is TGCAGCGCCAGAGGACAGGGGGGAAGCTCCTACGAGCAGTACTTC. Protein: CSARGQGGSSYEQYF.

V gene TRBV27 combines with J gene TRBJ1-2, with 8 bases that match TRBD1. The V segment lost 10 bases and the J segment 1 base; nucleotides outside the gene matches: 11. CDR3 length: 15 amino acids. Germline V gene data show CDR1 as MNHEY and CDR2 as SMNVEV (reference sequence). The CDR3 DNA sequence: TGTGCCACCTCGACACGGACAGGGATTAACTATGGCTACACCTTC. This sequence encodes CATSTRTGINYGYTF.

The J gene is TRBJ2-2, the V gene TRBV19; 7 nucleotides agree with TRBD2. Trimming at V came to 6 bases and at J to 4 bases, leaving 11 bases not matched to a gene. This CDR3 is 16 amino acids long. From germline, CDR1 is LNHDA and CDR2 SQIVND (reference sequence). The DNA of the CDR3 is TGTGCCAGTAGGCCGGGACTAAGCGGACTCACCGGGGAGCTGTTTTTT. Protein: CASRPGLSGLTGELFF.

The rearrangement uses TRBV2 and TRBJ1-6, with TRBD1 identical over 9 bases. V lost 6 bases and J lost 3; bases outside the gene matches: 3. Germline CDR1 and CDR2: SNHLY and FYNNEI. The CDR3 is 15 residues long. CDR3 DNA sequence: TGTGCCAGCAGGACAGGGGGGAACTATAATTCACCCCTCCACTTT. This translates into CASRTGGNYNSPLHF.

The chain is built from TRBV10-3 and TRBJ2-7; 8 bases map to TRBD1. The CDR3 has 16 amino acids. The V segment lost 0 bases and the J segment 2 bases; nucleotides outside the gene matches: 6. The germline V gene has CDR1 ENHRY and CDR2 SYGVKD. The CDR3 sequence is CAISESLQGAPYEQYF. The CDR3 nucleotides are TGTGCCATCAGTGAGTCTCTCCAGGGGGCTCCCTACGAGCAGTACTTC.

This clone has only one observation. The chain employs TRBV5-1 and TRBJ2-5; TRBD2 is a possible D gene (5 bases). The CDR3 totals 13 residues. Trimming took off 0 bases at V and 5 bases at J, with 8 bases between the two ends. Germline CDR1 SGHRS, CDR2 YFSETQ. The chain's CDR3 is CASSLGGWETQYF. CDR3 bases: TGCGCCAGCAGCTTGGGAGGGTGGGAGACCCAGTACTTC.

The V and J genes are TRBV29-1 and TRBJ1-1; D may be TRBD1 (6 bases). CDR1 SQVTM and CDR2 ANQGSEA come from the germline V gene. The CDR3 has 13 amino acids. Trimming shortened V by 7 bases and J by 3 bases, and 15 bases separated the two germline ends. The CDR3 DNA follows: TGCAGCGCCAGGGGCCACCCGGACACTGAAGCTTTCTTT. Translation: CSARGHPDTEAFF. Looking up the rest from reference TRBV29-1 and TRBJ1-1 gives the full variable domain: SAVISQKPSRDICQRGTSLTIQCQVDSQVTMMFWYRQQPGQSLTLIATANQGSEATYESGFVIDKFPISRPNLTFSTLTVSNMSPEDSSIYLCSARGHPDTEAFFGQGTRLTVV.